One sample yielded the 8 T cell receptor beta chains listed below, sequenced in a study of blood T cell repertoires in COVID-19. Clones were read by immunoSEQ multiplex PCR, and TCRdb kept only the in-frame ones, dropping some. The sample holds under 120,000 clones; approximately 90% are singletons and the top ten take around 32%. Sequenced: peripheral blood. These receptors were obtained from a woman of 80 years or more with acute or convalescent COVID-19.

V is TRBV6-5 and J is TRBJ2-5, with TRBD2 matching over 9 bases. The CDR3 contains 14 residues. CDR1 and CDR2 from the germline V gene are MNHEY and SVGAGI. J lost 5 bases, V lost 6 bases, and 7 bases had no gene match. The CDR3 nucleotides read TGTGCCAGCAGCTTTGCGGGGGGGCGTGAGACCCAGTACTTC. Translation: CASSFAGGRETQYF.

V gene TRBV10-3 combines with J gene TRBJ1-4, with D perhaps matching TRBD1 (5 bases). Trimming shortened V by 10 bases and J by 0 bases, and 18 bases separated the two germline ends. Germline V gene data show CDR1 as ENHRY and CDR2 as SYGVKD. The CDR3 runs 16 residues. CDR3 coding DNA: TGTGCCACCTCCCCTCGGGGGACCACAACTAATGAAAAACTGTTTTTT. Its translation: CATSPRGTTTNEKLFF.

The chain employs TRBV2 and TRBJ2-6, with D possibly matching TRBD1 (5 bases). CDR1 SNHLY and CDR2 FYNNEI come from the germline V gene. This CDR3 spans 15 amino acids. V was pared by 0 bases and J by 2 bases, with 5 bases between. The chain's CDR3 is CASSEAQAGANVLTF. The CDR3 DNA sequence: TGTGCCAGCAGTGAAGCACAGGCTGGGGCCAACGTCCTGACTTTC.

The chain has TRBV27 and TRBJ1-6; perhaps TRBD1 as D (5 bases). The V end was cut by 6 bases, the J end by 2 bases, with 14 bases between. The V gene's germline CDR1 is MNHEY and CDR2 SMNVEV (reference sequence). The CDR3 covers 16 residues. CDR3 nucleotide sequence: TGTGCCAGCAGCCCGTCAGGGAACGCCTATAATTCACCCCTCCACTTT. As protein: CASSPSGNAYNSPLHF.

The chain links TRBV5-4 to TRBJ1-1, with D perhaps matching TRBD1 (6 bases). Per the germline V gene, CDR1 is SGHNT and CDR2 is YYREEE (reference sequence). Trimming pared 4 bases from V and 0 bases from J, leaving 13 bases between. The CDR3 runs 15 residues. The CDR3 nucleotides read TGTGCCAGCAGCCCTGGGGGGGGCTTGAACACTGAAGCTTTCTTT. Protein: CASSPGGGLNTEAFF. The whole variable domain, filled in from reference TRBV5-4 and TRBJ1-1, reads ETGVTQSPTHLIKTRGQQVTLRCSSQSGHNTVSWYQQALGQGPQFIFQYYREEENGRGNFPPRFSGLQFPNYSSELNVNALELDDSALYLCASSPGGGLNTEAFFGQGTRLTVV.

The CDR3 DNA reads as TGCGCCAGCAGCCCGGGACAGGTCGGCTACGAGCAGTACTTC. This gives the protein CASSPGQVGYEQYF. This chain connects TRBV5-1 to TRBJ2-7, with 8 bases identical to TRBD1. Germline assignment: CDR1 SGHRS and CDR2 YFSETQ. There are 14 residues in the CDR3. V was pared by 4 bases and J by 3 bases, with 6 bases of the junction left unmatched.

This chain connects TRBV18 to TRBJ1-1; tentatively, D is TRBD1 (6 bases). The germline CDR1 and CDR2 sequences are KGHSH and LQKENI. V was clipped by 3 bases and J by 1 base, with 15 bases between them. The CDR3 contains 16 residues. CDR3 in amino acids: CASSPQDRVSNTEAFF. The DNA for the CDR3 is TGTGCCAGCTCACCTCAGGACAGAGTCTCGAACACTGAAGCTTTCTTT.

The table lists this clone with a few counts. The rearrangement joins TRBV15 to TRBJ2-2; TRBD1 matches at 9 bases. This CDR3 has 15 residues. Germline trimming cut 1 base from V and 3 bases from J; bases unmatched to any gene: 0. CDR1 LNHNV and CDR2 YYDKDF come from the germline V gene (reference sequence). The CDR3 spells CATSRGDRDTGELFF. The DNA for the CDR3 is TGTGCCACCAGCAGAGGGGACAGGGACACCGGGGAGCTGTTTTTT.